The clone carrying this T cell receptor beta chain came up a few times. The antigen is unknown. Other DNA sequences of this sample code for an identical CDR3. This sample was taken from a study of beta chain features in type 1 diabetes. CDR1 is GTSNPN, CDR2 SVGIG, per germline (reference sequence). Deletions cut 0 bases from V and 7 bases from J, with 6 bases between. This CDR3 has 12 amino acids. Notes on the study in general: A moderate, significant TCRB CDR3 shortening appeared in type 1 diabetes across four CD4+ subsets.

Reverse transcribing all isolated RNA meant expressed TCRB transcripts were sequenced. This table comes from immunoSEQ multiplex PCR, and its TCRdb copy is limited to in-frame clones, with some not included. The repertoire includes about 240,000 clones, around 13% of them detected once, and roughly 0.02% sits in the top ten. This TCR was recovered from a man aged 30 to 45 with type 1 diabetes. Sequences were obtained from naive CD4+ T cells from blood. This chain connects TRBV30 to TRBJ2-2, with D unclear. CDR3 DNA: TGTGCCTGGAGTGTACAAGTCGGGGAGCTGTTTTTT. Amino acids: CAWSVQVGELFF.